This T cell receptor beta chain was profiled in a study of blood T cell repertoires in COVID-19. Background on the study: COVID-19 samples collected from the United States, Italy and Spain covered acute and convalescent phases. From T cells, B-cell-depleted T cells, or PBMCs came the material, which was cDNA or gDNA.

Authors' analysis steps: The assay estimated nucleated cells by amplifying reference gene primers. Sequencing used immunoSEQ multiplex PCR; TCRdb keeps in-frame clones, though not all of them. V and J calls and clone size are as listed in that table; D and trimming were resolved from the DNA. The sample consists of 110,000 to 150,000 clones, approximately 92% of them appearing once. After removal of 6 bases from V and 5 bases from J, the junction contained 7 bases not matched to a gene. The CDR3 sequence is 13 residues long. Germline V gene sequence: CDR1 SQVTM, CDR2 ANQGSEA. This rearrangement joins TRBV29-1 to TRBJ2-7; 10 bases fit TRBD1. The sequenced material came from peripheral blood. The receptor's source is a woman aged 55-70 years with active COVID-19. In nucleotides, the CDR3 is TGCAGCGTCAAGGGACAGGGGAGACACGAGCAGTACTTC. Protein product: CSVKGQGRHEQYF.